One and the same sample provided the 32 T cell receptor beta chains below, sequenced in a study of regulatory T cells in long-lasting Graves disease. Sample time point: newly diagnosed GD, antithyroid drugs for less than 3 months. From PBMCs, RNA was extracted and then used to make the TCR library. Building of the TCR beta libraries involved iRepertoire HTBI primers and Arm-PCR of CDR3 regions. TCRdb reprocessed the multiplex PCR reads via MiXCR and lists one record per CDR3 protein. The sample carries about 440,000 distinct CDR3 sequences, roughly 17% recorded once. These data were also filed under a second study, of T cells in Graves' hyperthyroidism and ophthalmopathy.

Material: peripheral blood mononuclear cells (PBMCs), obtained at new diagnosis, from a patient treated with antithyroid drugs. The receptor source for this set is a woman aged 18 to 35 with Graves disease.

This clonotype was seen repeatedly, ten times or more. The CDR3, as DNA: TGTGCCACCAGCAGAGGTGGGGCTGCGAACACTGAAGCTTTCTTT. Amino acid sequence: CATSRGGAANTEAFF. This chain links TRBV15 with TRBJ1-1; TRBD1 might be the D (5 bases). This CDR3 region has 15 residues. In germline, CDR1 is LNHNV, CDR2 YYDKDF (reference sequence). Trimming stripped 1 base from V and 1 base from J, with 10 bases between.

The rearrangement uses TRBV28 and TRBJ2-2; tentatively, D is TRBD2 (5 bases). The V and J ends lost 2 bases and 5 bases respectively, with 9 bases between them. The CDR3 loop spans 14 amino acids. Germline CDR1 is MDHEN and CDR2 is SYDVKM. CDR3 DNA sequence: TGTGCCAGCAGTTTACAGCGGTTAACCGGGGAGCTGTTTTTT. Encoded protein: CASSLQRLTGELFF.

This clonotype has a handful of counts. The gene calls are TRBV29-1 and TRBJ1-2; 7 nucleotides line up with TRBD1. Germline values: CDR1 SQVTM, CDR2 ANQGSEA. After removal of 0 bases from V and 5 bases from J, the junction contained 3 bases not matched to a gene. This CDR3 has 13 residues. The CDR3 nucleotides read TGCAGCGTTGAAGAAAAGGGACAGTATGGCTACACCTTC. Its translation: CSVEEKGQYGYTF.

Only a few counts were recorded for this clonotype. The chain employs TRBV29-1 and TRBJ2-2; D possibly corresponds to TRBD1 (5 bases). Germline V gives CDR1 SQVTM, CDR2 ANQGSEA. The CDR3 is 13 residues long. V was trimmed by 3 bases and J by 6 bases, leaving 11 bases between them. CDR3 DNA sequence: TGCAGCGTTGAGAGAGGCAGGGCCGGGGAGCTGTTTTTT. Its protein is CSVERGRAGELFF.

This chain uses TRBV9 with TRBJ2-6; D gene unclear. The CDR3 spans 16 residues. From germline, CDR1 is SGDLS and CDR2 YYNGEE. Trimming took off 0 bases at V and 4 bases at J, with 11 bases between the two ends. DNA of the CDR3: TGTGCCAGCAGCGTAGGGCAGCTAGGAGGGGCCAACGTCCTGACTTTC. Translation: CASSVGQLGGANVLTF.

In its sample, this clonotype was seen many times. This chain joins TRBV3-1 and TRBJ2-3, with D hard to call. The CDR3 has 13 residues. Germline CDR1 reads LGHDT; CDR2 reads YNNKEL (reference sequence). With 0 bases removed from V and 9 bases from J, the gap between germline ends came to 10 bases. This CDR3 is CASSQETRRTQYF. The CDR3 nucleotides are TGTGCCAGCAGCCAAGAAACCCGAAGAACGCAGTATTTT.

About this clonotype: The junction does not match germline at one end; this may be a read error. This chain joins TRBV4-3 and TRBJ1-3, with TRBD1 matching over 8 bases. The CDR3 runs to 19 residues. Germline values: CDR1 LGHNA, CDR2 YSLEER. The CDR3 nucleotides are TGCGCCAACAGCCAAGACCTCCCGCGGACAGGGTACGGCGGAAACACCATATATTTT. Residues: CANSQDLPRTGYGGNTIYF.

The table lists this clonotype with many counts. V is TRBV6-1 and J is TRBJ2-7; D is ambiguous. CDR1 is MNHNS, CDR2 SASEGT, per germline. V lost 5 bases, J lost 8 bases, and 10 bases lay in between. There are 11 residues in the CDR3. CDR3 in amino acids: CASSRQGQQYF. DNA of the CDR3: TGTGCCAGCAGTAGACAAGGACAGCAGTACTTC.

This chain connects TRBV6-1 to TRBJ2-2, with 7 bases matching TRBD1. The germline V gene encodes CDR1 MNHNS and CDR2 SASEGT. V lost 7 bases to trimming and J lost 8 bases; unmatched junction nucleotides: 13. The CDR3 is 15 amino acids. The CDR3 protein is CASNRDRAYGGELFF. The CDR3 region has the DNA TGTGCCAGCAACCGAGACAGGGCTTACGGGGGGGAGCTGTTTTTT.

This clonotype occurred many times. The rearrangement joins TRBV7-2 to TRBJ2-7; a possible D gene is TRBD2 (5 bases). This CDR3 comprises 11 residues. Germline V gene sequence: CDR1 SGHTA, CDR2 FQGNSA. Trimming pared 7 bases from V and 4 bases from J, leaving 8 bases between. The CDR3 is CASTTGYEQYF. CDR3 in DNA: TGTGCCAGCACCACGGGGTACGAGCAGTACTTC.

The rearrangement links TRBV10-2 to TRBJ2-1; D remains unclear. Germline values: CDR1 WSHSY, CDR2 SAAADI. Trimming took off 6 bases at V and 3 bases at J, with 15 bases between the two ends. This CDR3 is 15 amino acids long. This CDR3 reads CASRISSHIYNEQFF. CDR3 nucleotide sequence: TGCGCCAGCAGGATATCTAGTCATATCTACAATGAGCAGTTCTTC.

This clonotype was counted between two and nine times. The gene calls are TRBV20-1 and TRBJ1-1; possible D gene TRBD1, 5 bases. V lost 6 bases to trimming and J lost 4 bases, with 12 bases between them. Germline CDR1 reads DFQATT; CDR2 reads SNEGSKA (reference sequence). The CDR3 has 12 residues. This CDR3 is CSADRGATEAFF. The CDR3 nucleotides are TGCAGTGCGGACCGAGGGGCCACTGAAGCTTTCTTT.

This clonotype was counted between two and nine times. The chain is built from TRBV20-1 and TRBJ1-2; D is perhaps TRBD1 (6 bases). CDR1 and CDR2 from the germline V gene are DFQATT and SNEGSKA (reference sequence). The CDR3 sequence is 15 residues long. Trimming stripped 4 bases from V and 2 bases from J, with 17 bases between. CDR3 nucleotide sequence: TGCAGTGCTACCCGGGCGGGGGGCACAAACTATGGCTACACCTTC. It translates to CSATRAGGTNYGYTF.

The CDR3 DNA sequence: TGTGCCAGCAGTTACTCCCGCTCCTATAATTCACCCCTCCACTTT. Amino acid sequence: CASSYSRSYNSPLHF. This chain uses TRBV6-5 with TRBJ1-6; D unclear. Germline V lookup: CDR1 MNHEY, CDR2 SVGAGI. CDR3 length: 15 amino acids. Trimming stripped 0 bases from V and 0 bases from J, with 3 bases between.

V gene TRBV19 combines with J gene TRBJ2-3; 11 bases match TRBD2. The V segment lost 7 bases and the J segment 4 bases; nucleotides outside the gene matches: 4. Germline CDR1 reads LNHDA; CDR2 reads SQIVND (reference sequence). The CDR3 runs 14 residues. The CDR3 reads CASKTSGTSDTQYF. In DNA form, the CDR3 reads TGTGCCAGTAAGACTAGCGGGACATCAGATACGCAGTATTTT.

This clonotype was seen a single time. V gene TRBV15 combines with J gene TRBJ1-4; no clear D. Trimming stripped 5 bases from V and 4 bases from J, with 17 bases between. The germline V gene encodes CDR1 LNHNV and CDR2 YYDKDF (reference sequence). The length of the CDR3 is 16 residues. The DNA of the CDR3 is TGTGCCACCAGCGGATCCAAGGGTTTCCTTAATGAAAAACTGTTTTTT. Amino acids: CATSGSKGFLNEKLFF.

The chain is built from TRBV20-1 and TRBJ1-3; TRBD1 matches at 8 bases. This CDR3 is 16 amino acids long. The germline gives CDR1 DFQATT, CDR2 SNEGSKA (reference sequence). Trimming at V came to 3 bases and at J to 7 bases, leaving 14 bases not matched to a gene. As DNA, the CDR3 is TGCAGTGCTAGTGGTCGGGACAGGAGCCTCAGGAACACCATATATTTT. This sequence encodes CSASGRDRSLRNTIYF.

J is TRBJ2-2 and V is TRBV10-3; D is unresolved. There are 12 residues in the CDR3. Germline CDR1 ENHRY, CDR2 SYGVKD. The V and J ends lost 6 bases and 4 bases respectively, with 6 bases between them. CDR3 region: CAIRQITGELFF. The CDR3 coding sequence is TGTGCCATCAGACAGATCACCGGGGAGCTGTTTTTT.

This rearrangement joins TRBV3-1 to TRBJ2-3, with 8 bases aligning to TRBD1. CDR3 length: 15 residues. Germline V gene data show CDR1 as LGHDT and CDR2 as YNNKEL (reference sequence). V dropped 4 bases and J dropped 2; count of bases not matched to a gene: 5. The CDR3 region has the DNA TGTGCCAGCAGCCTCCGGACAGGGTTCACAGATACGCAGTATTTT. Its translation: CASSLRTGFTDTQYF.

Concerning this clonotype: Because the CDR3 is missing its conserved closing phenylalanine or tryptophan, this is likely a read error. Because the CDR3's place on the DNA is in doubt, the DNA is left out and the CDR3 is given as listed by TCRdb. The J gene is TRBJ2-3, the V gene TRBV11-3; the D call in the table, TRBD2, was not verified against the DNA. The CDR3 is 14 residues long, ends included. Germline V CDR1 and CDR2: SGHNT, YENEEA. CDR3 sequence: CASSLSGPAYGQYL.

On this clonotype itself: At one end the junction does not follow the germline gene, possibly because of a read error. This chain connects TRBV6-4 to TRBJ2-5, with 11 bases aligning to TRBD2. The CDR3 covers 16 residues. The germline V gene encodes CDR1 MRHNA and CDR2 SNTAGT. CDR3 in amino acids: CASSYSLAGGPETQYF. Written as DNA, the CDR3 is TGTGCCAGCAGTTACTCCCTAGCGGGAGGCCCAGAGACCCAGTACTTC.

Only a few counts were recorded for this clonotype. The chain combines TRBV12-3 or TRBV12-4 with TRBJ1-6; D uncertain. The CDR3 has 17 amino acids. Trimming took 0 bases from V and 7 from J, leaving 16 bases between them. The CDR3 DNA is TGTGCCAGCAGTTTAGCCCTACGGGCTCCCCAAAATTCACCCCTCCACTTT. Amino acids: CASSLALRAPQNSPLHF.

This clonotype was picked up many times. The gene calls are TRBV9 and TRBJ1-1, with TRBD1 as a possible D gene (6 bases). Trimming pared 2 bases from V and 8 bases from J, leaving 13 bases between. There are 13 residues in the CDR3. CDR1 is SGDLS and CDR2 is YYNGEE in the germline V gene. CDR3 protein: CASSVSGGGEAFF. In DNA, the CDR3 is TGTGCCAGCAGCGTGTCTGGGGGCGGCGAAGCTTTCTTT.

The chain is built from TRBV27 and TRBJ2-1; TRBD2 agrees at 8 bases. The J segment lost 7 bases and the V segment lost 6 bases, leaving 11 bases of the junction unmatched. Germline V CDR1 and CDR2: MNHEY, SMNVEV (reference sequence). The CDR3 has 15 amino acids. The CDR3: CASSQVAGGFNEQFF. The CDR3 DNA follows: TGTGCCAGCAGCCAAGTTGCGGGAGGATTTAATGAGCAGTTCTTC.

This clonotype was seen repeatedly, ten times or more. The chain carries TRBV2 and TRBJ2-1; TRBD2 agrees at 9 bases. Per germline, CDR1 SNHLY and CDR2 FYNNEI. Trimming cost V 3 bases and J 1 base; bases outside gene matches: 13. The CDR3 spans 19 residues. The CDR3 spells CASSETGFRTSVSYNEQFF. DNA of the CDR3: TGTGCCAGCAGTGAGACAGGGTTTAGGACTAGCGTGTCCTACAATGAGCAGTTCTTC. Full variable domain (outside the CDR3, taken from reference TRBV2 and TRBJ2-1): EPEVTQTPSHQVTQMGQEVILRCVPISNHLYFYWYRQILGQKVEFLVSFYNNEISEKSEIFDDQFSVERPDGSNFTLKIRSTKLEDSAMYFCASSETGFRTSVSYNEQFFGPGTRLTVL.

The CDR3 spells CASSSGIRQIRIQYF. CDR3 DNA: TGTGCCAGCAGTTCTGGGATCCGACAGATCCGCATTCAGTACTTC. The chain recombines TRBV28 with TRBJ2-4; TRBD1 might be the D (5 bases). The V gene's germline CDR1 is MDHEN and CDR2 SYDVKM. The length of the CDR3 is 15 residues. Trimming shortened V by 4 bases and J by 9 bases, and 19 bases separated the two germline ends.

This clonotype came up many times. The genes are TRBV27 and TRBJ2-2; the match to TRBD2 covers 12 bases. The V gene's germline CDR1 is MNHEY and CDR2 SMNVEV (reference sequence). Trimming took 5 bases from V and 8 from J; bases not matched to a gene: 9. This CDR3 comprises 16 residues. CDR3 sequence: CASSPTSGRLSGELFF. The CDR3 bases are TGTGCCAGCAGTCCCACTAGCGGGAGGTTGTCTGGGGAGCTGTTTTTT.

This clonotype was observed a single time. A read error may be the cause here, since a much bigger clone is one base away. The CDR3 ends on some other residue instead of the conserved phenylalanine or tryptophan, so this is likely a read error. The chain's CDR3 is CASSLILGTDTQYL. DNA for the CDR3: TGTGCCAGCAGCTTGATATTGGGCACAGATACGCAGTATCTT. The gene calls are TRBV7-2 and TRBJ2-3, with D unclear. Trimming removed 3 bases at V and 1 base at J, with 8 bases between. The CDR3 sequence is 14 residues long. CDR1 is SGHTA and CDR2 is FQGNSA in the germline V gene.

This clonotype was observed a few times. The chain has TRBV5-1 and TRBJ2-3; 7 nucleotides align to TRBD1. Germline lookup yields CDR1 SGHRS and CDR2 YFSETQ. This CDR3 is built from 18 residues. The ends lost 4 bases at V and 2 bases at J; junction bases unmatched: 16. CDR3 DNA sequence: TGCGCCAGCAGCACGCCCGAACATATGACAGGGATCACAGATACGCAGTATTTT. Its translation is CASSTPEHMTGITDTQYF. The full variable domain, in which reference TRBV5-1 and TRBJ2-3 provide the parts outside the CDR3, is KAGVTQTPRYLIKTRGQQVTLSCSPISGHRSVSWYQQTPGQGLQFLFEYFSETQRNKGNFPGRFSGRQFSNSRSEMNVSTLELGDSALYLCASSTPEHMTGITDTQYFGPGTRLTVL.

This chain joins TRBV7-2 and TRBJ2-5; unclear D gene. The V and J ends lost 5 bases and 0 bases respectively, with 10 bases between them. This CDR3 has 14 residues. Germline CDR1 is SGHTA and CDR2 is FQGNSA. As DNA, the CDR3 is TGTGCCAGCAGCCCTCAACTAAACCAAGAGACCCAGTACTTC. It yields the protein CASSPQLNQETQYF. Full variable domain (remainder filled in from reference TRBV7-2 and TRBJ2-5): GAGVSQSPSNKVTEKGKDVELRCDPISGHTALYWYRQSLGQGLEFLIYFQGNSAPDKSGLPSDRFSAERTGGSVSTLTIQRTQQEDSAVYLCASSPQLNQETQYFGPGTRLLVL.

The V call is TRBV7-9, the J call TRBJ1-6; D perhaps matches TRBD1 (5 bases). Per germline, CDR1 SEHNR and CDR2 FQNEAQ (reference sequence). This CDR3 spans 14 amino acids. V was cut by 5 bases and J by 9 bases, with 14 bases left in between. CDR3 protein: CASSEDTIGSPLHF. CDR3 in DNA: TGTGCCAGCAGCGAGGACACCATTGGTTCACCCCTCCACTTT.

This clonotype came up a few times. The gene calls are TRBV2 and TRBJ2-3; 14 bases agree with TRBD2. The CDR3 spans 18 residues. Germline CDR1 reads SNHLY; CDR2 reads FYNNEI. V was clipped by 6 bases and J by 4 bases; unmatched bases: 12. CDR3 nucleotide sequence: TGTGCCAGCAGCTTCAAACGACTAGCGGGAGGGCTCGCAGATACGCAGTATTTT. As protein: CASSFKRLAGGLADTQYF.